This entry describes one T cell receptor beta chain. The antigen remains undetermined. This CDR3 has 15 amino acids. Germline V gene data show CDR1 as SGHRS and CDR2 as YFSETQ. These data come from a study of T cell clusters in autoimmune cytopenias. Overall study: The median distinct TRB clonotype count was roughly 2,400 per sample, from a median about 54,000 reads.

TRB amplification used approximately 250 ng of peripheral blood genomic DNA. General study points: The T cell clusters were defined only in silico, without experimental functional validation. TRB repertoire shifts in secondary cytopenia and chronic lymphocytic leukemia mostly reflected lymphoma, not autoimmunity.

One tube held mixed TRB-A and TRB-B primer pools for touch-down PCR. Using the multiplex PCR reads, TCRdb records one entry per CDR3 protein without DNA. In total, the table holds around 6,400 distinct CDR3 sequences. The specimen sequenced was peripheral blood. The chain employs TRBV5-1 and TRBJ2-1. This TCR was recovered from a human donor with an autoimmune cytopenia or autoimmune hepatitis (not recorded which). CDR3 loop: CASSLLRSSYNEQFF.